The 15 T cell receptor beta chains below were found in one sample sequenced in a study of control samples from healthy donors and cancer patients. The method was immunoSEQ multiplex PCR; TCRdb's version includes in-frame clones alone and lacks a portion of them. The table shows about 410,000 clones, with around 90% occurring only once. Input material: PBMCs. These receptors were obtained from a man aged 35-49 years with head and neck cancer.

This clone has only one observation. The chain carries TRBV14 and TRBJ2-5; 7 bases map to TRBD1. Unmatched junction bases numbered 0, after V lost 0 bases and J lost 2 bases. Germline values: CDR1 SGHDN, CDR2 FVKESK. The CDR3 totals 14 residues. DNA for the CDR3: TGTGCCAGCAGCCAAGAGACAGGGCAAGAGACCCAGTACTTC. Its protein is CASSQETGQETQYF.

This chain uses TRBV3-1 (or the pseudogene TRBV3-2) with TRBJ2-7; TRBD1 matches at 7 bases. This CDR3 is built from 17 residues. Germline CDR1 LGHDT, CDR2 YNNKEL (reference sequence). The junction had 16 bases not matched to a gene; V was cut back by 5 bases and J by 3 bases. CDR3 sequence: CASSFSPQGDPFYEQYF. The DNA for the CDR3 is TGTGCCAGCAGCTTCAGCCCTCAGGGGGATCCTTTCTACGAGCAGTACTTC.

Written as DNA, the CDR3 is TGTGCCTGGAGAACAGGGGGCCCTGGAAACACCATATATTTT. The encoded protein is CAWRTGGPGNTIYF. V and J are TRBV30 and TRBJ1-3; TRBD1 matches 9 bases. J was trimmed by 2 bases and V by 3 bases; bases with no gene match: 2. Germline lookup yields CDR1 GTSNPN and CDR2 SVGIG (reference sequence). The CDR3 length is 14 residues.

This chain joins TRBV7-2 and TRBJ1-6; 8 bases line up with TRBD1. Looked up from germline, CDR1 is SGHTA and CDR2 is FQGNSA. CDR3 length: 15 residues. V lost 3 bases, J lost 9 bases, and 7 bases stayed unmatched. Here the CDR3 DNA reads TGTGCCAGCAGCTTGCCGACAGGGGAAGTTTCACCCCTCCACTTT. It is translated as CASSLPTGEVSPLHF.

The chain uses TRBV24-1 and TRBJ1-2; possible D gene TRBD1, 5 bases. The V gene's germline CDR1 is KGHDR and CDR2 SFDVKD. The CDR3 runs to 16 residues. The V gene lost 7 bases and the J gene lost 4 bases, with 21 bases spanning the gap. In DNA, the CDR3 is TGTGCCACCAGAGGGAATGGGGGGTTTGATAGCTATGGCTACACCTTC. It translates to CATRGNGGFDSYGYTF.

The DNA for the CDR3 is TGTGCCAGCAGCCAAGCGGGGGTCCCCTTGAAGGGCTACACCTTC. Residues: CASSQAGVPLKGYTF. The chain joins TRBV3-1 (or the pseudogene TRBV3-2) to TRBJ1-2; weak D call: TRBD1 (5 bases). Germline CDR1 and CDR2: LGHDT and YNNKEL (reference sequence). This CDR3 is 15 amino acids long. Trimming left V 1 base short and J 8 bases short, with 17 bases between.

The V call is TRBV18, the J call TRBJ2-1; 9 bases align to TRBD1. CDR3 length equals 16 residues. The J segment lost 4 bases and the V segment lost 1 base, leaving 5 bases of the junction unmatched. CDR1 is KGHSH, CDR2 LQKENI, per germline. CDR3 region: CASSPLQGQGYNEQFF. CDR3 coding DNA: TGTGCCAGCTCACCACTACAAGGACAGGGGTACAATGAGCAGTTCTTC. Filled out from reference TRBV18 and TRBJ2-1, the complete variable domain reads NAGVMQNPRHLVRRRGQEARLRCSPMKGHSHVYWYRQLPEEGLKFMVYLQKENIIDESGMPKERFSAEFPKEGPSILRIQQVVRGDSAAYFCASSPLQGQGYNEQFFGPGTRLTVL.

The chain is built from TRBV5-4 and TRBJ1-1; TRBD1 aligns across 7 bases. The CDR3 runs 17 residues. Germline V gene sequence: CDR1 SGHNT, CDR2 YYREEE (reference sequence). V lost 3 bases to trimming and J lost 1 base; unmatched junction nucleotides: 12. CDR3 loop: CASSSPRQGVRNTEAFF. Written as DNA, the CDR3 is TGTGCCAGCAGCTCACCACGACAGGGAGTAAGGAACACTGAAGCTTTCTTT.

The chain carries TRBV9 and TRBJ1-3, with D tentatively TRBD1 (5 bases). Deletions cut 0 bases from V and 0 bases from J, with 10 bases between. Per the germline V gene, CDR1 is SGDLS and CDR2 is YYNGEE. The CDR3 is made up of 16 amino acids. CDR3 protein: CASSVVRDSSGNTIYF. In nucleotides, the CDR3 is TGTGCCAGCAGCGTAGTAAGAGACAGCTCTGGAAACACCATATATTTT. Drawing the rest from reference TRBV9 and TRBJ1-3, the complete variable domain is DSGVTQTPKHLITATGQRVTLRCSPRSGDLSVYWYQQSLDQGLQFLIQYYNGEERAKGNILERFSAQQFPDLHSELNLSSLELGDSALYFCASSVVRDSSGNTIYFGEGSWLTVV.

Worth noting for this clone: The same CDR3 also results from other DNA sequences found in this sample. The chain recombines TRBV6-5 with TRBJ1-5; the D gene is possibly TRBD1 (5 bases). Per the germline V gene, CDR1 is MNHEY and CDR2 is SVGAGI. The CDR3 has 14 residues. V lost 0 bases and J lost 2, with 5 bases in between. In DNA, the CDR3 is TGTGCCAGCAGTTACTCGGGGGGCAATCAGCCCCAGCATTTT. Translation gives CASSYSGGNQPQHF.

This clone was picked up one time. The gene calls are TRBV7-2 and TRBJ2-1; TRBD1 matches 7 bases. The V and J ends lost 5 bases and 4 bases, in that order; junction bases with no gene match: 8. Germline CDR1 reads SGHTA; CDR2 reads FQGNSA. CDR3 length: 15 residues. CDR3 sequence reads: CASSARDSPYNEQFF. DNA for the CDR3: TGTGCCAGCAGCGCACGGGACAGTCCTTACAATGAGCAGTTCTTC. Variable domain in full (rest from reference TRBV7-2 and TRBJ2-1): GAGVSQSPSNKVTEKGKDVELRCDPISGHTALYWYRQSLGQGLEFLIYFQGNSAPDKSGLPSDRFSAERTGGSVSTLTIQRTQQEDSAVYLCASSARDSPYNEQFFGPGTRLTVL.

The chain joins TRBV28 to TRBJ2-7, with 8 bases identical to TRBD2. This CDR3 has 17 amino acids. V shed 5 bases and J 6 bases; nucleotides not matched to a gene: 18. Germline CDR1 reads MDHEN; CDR2 reads SYDVKM. Here the CDR3 reads CASSRPWGTSIFREQYF. CDR3 nucleotide sequence: TGTGCCAGCAGTCGGCCGTGGGGGACTAGTATTTTCCGCGAGCAGTACTTC.

Comment on this clone: Distinct nucleotide sequences in the sample also encode this CDR3. This sequence joins TRBV27 and TRBJ2-5; D perhaps matches TRBD2 (5 bases). The CDR3 runs 13 residues. CDR1 is MNHEY, CDR2 SMNVEV, per germline (reference sequence). V was shortened by 5 bases and J by 2 bases, with 9 bases between the two germline ends. The CDR3 region is CASSLRGQETQYF. CDR3 in DNA: TGTGCCAGCAGTCTACGGGGACAAGAGACCCAGTACTTC.

This chain joins TRBV3-1 (or the pseudogene TRBV3-2) and TRBJ2-3; 7 nucleotides agree with TRBD1. Per germline, CDR1 LGHDT and CDR2 YNNKEL (reference sequence). V was clipped by 5 bases and J by 3 bases; unmatched bases: 2. The length of the CDR3 is 13 residues. The CDR3 reads CASSYRGTDTQYF. The CDR3 nucleotides read TGTGCCAGCAGCTACAGGGGAACAGATACGCAGTATTTT.

This clone was recorded once. The CDR3 nucleotides are TGTGCCAGCAGCGCCGCGAACACTGAAGCTTTCTTT. It is translated as CASSAANTEAFF. The chain employs TRBV9 and TRBJ1-1; D remains unclear. V lost 3 bases, J lost 1 base, and 4 bases lay in between. This CDR3 is 12 amino acids long. Germline loops: CDR1 SGDLS, CDR2 YYNGEE. Using reference TRBV9 and TRBJ1-1 for the parts outside the CDR3, the full variable domain is DSGVTQTPKHLITATGQRVTLRCSPRSGDLSVYWYQQSLDQGLQFLIQYYNGEERAKGNILERFSAQQFPDLHSELNLSSLELGDSALYFCASSAANTEAFFGQGTRLTVV.